This paragraph covers one TCR beta chain sequence. The CDR3 runs 15 residues. Germline V CDR1 and CDR2: LNHDA, SQIVND (reference sequence). V was trimmed by 8 bases and J by 8 bases, leaving 22 bases between them. Generated by immunoSEQ multiplex PCR, the TCRdb table keeps only in-frame clones and is missing some. Among roughly 150,000 clones, 80% to 90% were seen once, and the ten largest hold 5.5% to 8%. This sample was taken from a study of T cell responses to AZD1222 COVID-19 vaccine. The sample in question was peripheral blood, obtained after recovery from COVID-19. The rearrangement joins TRBV19 to TRBJ2-1, with D possibly called TRBD1 or TRBD2 (5 bases each). This clonotype was obtained from an adult who had recovered from COVID-19. CDR3 sequence: CASAADGTSGYEQFF. The CDR3 DNA sequence: TGTGCCAGTGCCGCCGATGGGACGTCCGGCTATGAGCAGTTCTTC. Combining the CDR3 with reference TRBV19 and TRBJ2-1 gives the whole variable domain DGGITQSPKYLFRKEGQNVTLSCEQNLNHDAMYWYRQDPGQGLRLIYYSQIVNDFQKGDIAEGYSVSREKKESFPLTVTSAQKNPTAFYLCASAADGTSGYEQFFGPGTRLTVL.